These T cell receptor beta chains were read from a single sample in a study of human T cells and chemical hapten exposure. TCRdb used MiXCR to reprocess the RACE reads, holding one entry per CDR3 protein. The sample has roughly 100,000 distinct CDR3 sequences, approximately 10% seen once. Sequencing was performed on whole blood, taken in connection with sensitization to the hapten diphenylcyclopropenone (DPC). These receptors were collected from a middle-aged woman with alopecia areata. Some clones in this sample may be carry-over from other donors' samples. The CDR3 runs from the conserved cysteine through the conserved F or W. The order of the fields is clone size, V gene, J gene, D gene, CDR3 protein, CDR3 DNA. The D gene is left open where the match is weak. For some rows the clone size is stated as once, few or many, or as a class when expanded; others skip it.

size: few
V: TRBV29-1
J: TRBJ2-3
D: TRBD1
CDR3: CSVEGQGVTDTQYF
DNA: TGCAGCGTTGAAGGCCAGGGGGTAACAGATACGCAGTATTTT

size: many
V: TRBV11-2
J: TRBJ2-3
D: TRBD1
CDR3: CASSSAQGATDTQYF
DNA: TGTGCCAGCAGCAGCGCGCAGGGGGCGACAGATACGCAGTATTTT

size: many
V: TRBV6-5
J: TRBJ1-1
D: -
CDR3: CASSSVNTEAFF
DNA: TGTGCCAGCAGTAGCGTGAACACTGAAGCTTTCTTT

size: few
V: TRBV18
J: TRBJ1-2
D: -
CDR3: CASSPQGNYGYTF
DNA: TGTGCCAGCTCACCCCAGGGAAACTATGGCTACACCTTC

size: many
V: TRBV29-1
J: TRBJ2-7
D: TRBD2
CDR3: CSARGLAGGTSYEQYF
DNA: TGCAGCGCCCGGGGGCTAGCGGGAGGAACATCCTACGAGCAGTACTTC

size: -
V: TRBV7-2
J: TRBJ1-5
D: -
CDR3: CASSSGLNQPQHF
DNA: TGTGCCAGCAGCTCGGGACTGAATCAGCCCCAGCATTTT

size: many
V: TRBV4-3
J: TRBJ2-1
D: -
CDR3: CASSQVATYNEQFF
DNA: TGCGCCAGCAGCCAAGTGGCCACTTACAATGAGCAGTTCTTC

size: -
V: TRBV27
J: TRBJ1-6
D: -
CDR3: CASSFEWQNNSPLHF
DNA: TGTGCCAGCAGTTTCGAATGGCAGAATAATTCACCCCTCCACTTT

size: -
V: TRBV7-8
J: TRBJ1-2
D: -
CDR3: CASTFERVAPYGYTF
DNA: TGTGCCAGCACCTTCGAAAGGGTGGCGCCCTATGGCTACACCTTC

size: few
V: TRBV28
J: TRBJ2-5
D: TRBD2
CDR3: CASSLPAGVETQYF
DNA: TGTGCCAGCAGTTTACCGGCGGGGGTGGAGACCCAGTACTTC

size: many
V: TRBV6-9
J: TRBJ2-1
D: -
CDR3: CASRTGSSVSSYNEQFF
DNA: TGTGCCAGCCGGACCGGATCGAGCGTGAGCTCCTACAATGAGCAGTTCTTC

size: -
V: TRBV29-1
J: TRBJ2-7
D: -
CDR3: CSVSGTRTYGQYF
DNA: TGCAGCGTCTCCGGGACGCGGACCTACGGGCAGTACTTC

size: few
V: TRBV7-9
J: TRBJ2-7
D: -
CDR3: CASSRVGPYEQYF
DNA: TGTGCCAGCAGCCGGGTCGGACCCTACGAGCAGTACTTC

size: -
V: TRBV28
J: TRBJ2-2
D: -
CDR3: CASNGLGVNTGELFF
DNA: TGTGCCAGCAATGGGCTTGGCGTTAACACCGGGGAGCTGTTTTTT

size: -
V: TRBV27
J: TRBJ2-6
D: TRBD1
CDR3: CASSWGQRPSSGANVLTF
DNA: TGTGCCAGCAGTTGGGGACAGAGGCCCAGCTCTGGGGCCAACGTCCTGACTTTC

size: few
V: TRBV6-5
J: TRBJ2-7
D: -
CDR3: CASSYSGAGEAYEQYF
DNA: TGTGCCAGCAGTTACTCTGGGGCAGGTGAGGCCTACGAGCAGTACTTC

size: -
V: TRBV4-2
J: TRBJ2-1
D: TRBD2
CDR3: CASSPRTSGAGDEQFF
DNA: TGTGCCAGCAGCCCCCGGACTAGCGGGGCTGGGGATGAGCAGTTCTTC

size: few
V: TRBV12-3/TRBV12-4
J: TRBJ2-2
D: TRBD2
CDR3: CASSHGLAGLTGELFF
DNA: TGTGCCAGCAGCCATGGACTAGCGGGTTTGACCGGGGAGCTGTTTTTT

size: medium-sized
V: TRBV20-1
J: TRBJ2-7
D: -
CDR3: CSARTSYEQYF
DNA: TGCAGTGCCCGTACGTCCTACGAGCAGTACTTC

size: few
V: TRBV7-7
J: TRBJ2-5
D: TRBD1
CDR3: CASSSQRGQAETQYF
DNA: TGTGCTAGCAGCAGCCAGAGGGGGCAAGCGGAGACCCAGTACTTC

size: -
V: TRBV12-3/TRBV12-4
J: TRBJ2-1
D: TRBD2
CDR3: CASSPIAGGNNEQFF
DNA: TGTGCCAGCAGTCCCATAGCGGGGGGGAACAATGAGCAGTTCTTC

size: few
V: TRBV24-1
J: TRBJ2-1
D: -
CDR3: CATSDGGGAYNEQFF
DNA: TGTGCCACCAGTGACGGAGGGGGCGCCTACAATGAGCAGTTCTTC

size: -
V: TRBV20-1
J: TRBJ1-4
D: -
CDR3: CSAREGFGRGNEKLFF
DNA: TGCAGTGCTAGAGAAGGGTTCGGGAGAGGTAATGAAAAACTGTTTTTT

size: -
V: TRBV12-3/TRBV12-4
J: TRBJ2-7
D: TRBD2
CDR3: CASSPGLAGGPHEQYF
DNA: TGTGCCAGCAGCCCGGGACTAGCGGGGGGGCCTCACGAGCAGTACTTC

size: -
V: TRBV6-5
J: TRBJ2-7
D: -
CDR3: CASSYGRKPYEQYF
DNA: TGTGCCAGCAGTTACGGCCGCAAACCCTACGAGCAGTACTTC

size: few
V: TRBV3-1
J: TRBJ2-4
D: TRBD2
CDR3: CASSYRTSGGVLAKNIQYF
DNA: TGTGCCAGCAGCTACCGGACTAGCGGGGGGGTCCTAGCCAAAAACATTCAGTACTTC

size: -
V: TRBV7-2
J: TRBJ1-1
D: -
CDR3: CASSLDVGREAFF
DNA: TGTGCCAGCAGCTTAGATGTAGGACGTGAAGCTTTCTTT

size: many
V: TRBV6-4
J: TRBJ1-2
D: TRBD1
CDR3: CASSAEAGTATGYTF
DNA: TGTGCCAGCAGTGCCGAAGCTGGGACAGCGACAGGCTACACCTTC

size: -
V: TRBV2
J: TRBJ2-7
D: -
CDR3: CASNGLTYEQYF
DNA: TGTGCCAGCAATGGCCTAACCTACGAGCAGTACTTC

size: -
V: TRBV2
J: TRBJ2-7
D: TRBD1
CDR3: CASSDHRTGTYEQYF
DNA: TGTGCCAGCAGCGACCATCGGACAGGGACCTACGAGCAGTACTTC

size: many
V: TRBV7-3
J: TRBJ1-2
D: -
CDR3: CASSPTPGVGYGYTF
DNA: TGTGCCAGCAGCCCGACCCCTGGGGTGGGCTATGGCTACACCTTC

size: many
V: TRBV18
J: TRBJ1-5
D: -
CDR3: CASSPNRDTKGSQPQHF
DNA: TGTGCCAGCTCACCGAATCGGGACACAAAAGGAAGTCAGCCCCAGCATTTT

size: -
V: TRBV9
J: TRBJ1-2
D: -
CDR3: CASSPPLGPHSNYGYTF
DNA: TGTGCCAGCAGCCCACCCTTGGGACCTCACTCTAACTATGGCTACACCTTC

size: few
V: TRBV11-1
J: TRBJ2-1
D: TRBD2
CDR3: CASSLVSGTYNEQFF
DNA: TGTGCCAGCAGCTTAGTTAGCGGGACCTACAATGAGCAGTTCTTC

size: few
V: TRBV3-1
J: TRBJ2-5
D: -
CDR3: CASSQESGLRETQYF
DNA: TGTGCCAGCAGCCAAGAATCTGGACTGAGAGAGACCCAGTACTTC

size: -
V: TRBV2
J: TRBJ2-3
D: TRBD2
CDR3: CASSEDHGRFSTDTQYF
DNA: TGTGCCAGCAGTGAAGACCACGGGAGGTTTAGCACAGATACGCAGTATTTT

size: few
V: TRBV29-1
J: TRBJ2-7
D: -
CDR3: CSVGPPGKLYEQYF
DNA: TGCAGCGTTGGCCCCCCAGGGAAGCTCTACGAGCAGTACTTC

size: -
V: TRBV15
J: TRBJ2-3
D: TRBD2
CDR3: CATSRDGRVASGGTDTQYF
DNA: TGTGCCACCAGCAGAGATGGGCGCGTGGCTAGCGGGGGCACAGATACGCAGTATTTT

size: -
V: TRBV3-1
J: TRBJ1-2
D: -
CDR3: CASSHGANYGYTF
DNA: TGTGCCAGCAGCCACGGTGCTAACTATGGCTACACCTTC

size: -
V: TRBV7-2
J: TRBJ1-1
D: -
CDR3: CASKPSGGDAEAFF
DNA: TGTGCCAGCAAACCCTCGGGGGGAGACGCTGAAGCTTTCTTT

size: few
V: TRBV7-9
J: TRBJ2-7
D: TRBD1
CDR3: CASSAGTGLREQYF
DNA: TGTGCCAGCAGCGCCGGGACAGGATTACGCGAGCAGTACTTC

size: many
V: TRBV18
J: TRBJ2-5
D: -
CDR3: CASSPGQAQETQYF
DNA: TGTGCCAGCTCACCTGGGCAGGCCCAAGAGACCCAGTACTTC

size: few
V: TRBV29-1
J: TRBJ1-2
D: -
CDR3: CSVVAVLNYGYTF
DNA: TGCAGCGTTGTAGCAGTCCTTAACTATGGCTACACCTTC

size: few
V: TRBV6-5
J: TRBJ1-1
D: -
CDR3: CASMRGSNLNTEAFF
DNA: TGTGCCAGCATGAGAGGCAGCAATTTGAACACTGAAGCTTTCTTT

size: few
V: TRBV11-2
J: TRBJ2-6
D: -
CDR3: CASSFWTAGANVLTF
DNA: TGTGCCAGCAGCTTTTGGACAGCTGGGGCCAACGTCCTGACTTTC

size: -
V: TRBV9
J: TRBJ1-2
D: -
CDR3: CASSSNPQGLDGDGYTF
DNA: TGTGCCAGCAGCTCAAACCCCCAAGGGTTGGATGGTGATGGCTACACCTTC

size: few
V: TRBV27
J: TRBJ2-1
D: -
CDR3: CASSFGGRRNEQFF
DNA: TGTGCCAGCAGTTTTGGTGGTCGTCGCAATGAGCAGTTCTTC

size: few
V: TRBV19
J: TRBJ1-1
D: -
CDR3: CASSTGTHTEAFF
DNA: TGTGCCAGTAGCACCGGGACGCACACTGAAGCTTTCTTT

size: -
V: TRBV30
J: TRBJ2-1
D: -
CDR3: CAWSALREQFF
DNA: TGTGCCTGGAGTGCCCTGAGGGAGCAGTTCTTC

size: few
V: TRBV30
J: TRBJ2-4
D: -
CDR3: CAWRPAGKNIQYF
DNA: TGTGCCTGGAGGCCCGCCGGCAAAAACATTCAGTACTTC

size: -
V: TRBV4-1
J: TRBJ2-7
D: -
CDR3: CASSQGGGGFYEQYF
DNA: TGCGCCAGCAGCCAAGGCGGAGGAGGATTCTACGAGCAGTACTTC

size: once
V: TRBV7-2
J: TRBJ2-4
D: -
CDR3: CASSPRGQEKNIQYF
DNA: TGTGCCAGCAGCCCGAGAGGGCAGGAGAAAAACATTCAGTACTTC

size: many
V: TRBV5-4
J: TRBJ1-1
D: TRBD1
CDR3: CASSFQTGANTEAFF
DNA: TGTGCCAGCAGCTTCCAGACAGGGGCGAACACTGAAGCTTTCTTT